The 27 T cell receptor beta chains given below trace back to one sample, sequenced in a study of T cell changes during pregnancy in multiple sclerosis. Sequenced by immunoSEQ multiplex PCR; TCRdb stores in-frame clones only, minus some. The data show 30,000 to 45,000 clones, around 92% seen once. The starting material was CD4+ T cells from peripheral blood mononuclear cells, obtained in the third trimester of pregnancy. The source is a female donor in good health, enrolled as a control in a pregnancy study.

The J gene is TRBJ1-1, the V gene TRBV10-3; TRBD1 is a possible D gene (6 bases). The V gene's germline CDR1 is ENHRY and CDR2 SYGVKD. Between the trimmed V and J ends, which lost 10 bases and 0 bases, there was a span of 18 bases. The CDR3 loop spans 15 amino acids. CDR3 coding DNA: TGTGCCACCGGTCGGGGGGGCCCCATGAACACTGAAGCTTTCTTT. Amino acids: CATGRGGPMNTEAFF.

The rearrangement links TRBV18 to TRBJ1-1, with D possibly TRBD1 on 5 matching bases. CDR1 and CDR2 from the germline V gene are KGHSH and LQKENI. CDR3 length: 16 residues. The V gene lost 3 bases and the J gene lost 2 bases, with 16 bases spanning the gap. The CDR3 loop is CASSPYRGRDNTEAFF. The CDR3 DNA reads TGTGCCAGCTCACCCTATAGGGGCAGGGATAACACTGAAGCTTTCTTT.

This chain joins TRBV4-3 and TRBJ2-2; D is unresolved. CDR1 is LGHNA, CDR2 YSLEER, per germline. V was shortened by 0 bases and J by 6 bases, with 14 bases between the two germline ends. The CDR3 extends over 16 amino acids. CDR3 residues: CASSQELMQNSGELFF. CDR3 in DNA: TGCGCCAGCAGCCAAGAGCTCATGCAGAATTCCGGGGAGCTGTTTTTT.

V gene TRBV6-5 combines with J gene TRBJ1-2; TRBD1 matches 10 bases. The CDR3 runs 12 residues. Looked up from germline, CDR1 is MNHEY and CDR2 is SVGAGI. The junction had 1 base not matched to a gene; V was cut back by 6 bases and J by 6 bases. CDR3: CASRTGGDGYTF. In nucleotides, the CDR3 is TGTGCCAGCAGGACAGGGGGCGATGGCTACACCTTC.

The chain is built from TRBV30 and TRBJ2-7; D uncertain. Germline V lookup: CDR1 GTSNPN, CDR2 SVGIG (reference sequence). The V and J ends lost 0 bases and 0 bases respectively, with 12 bases between them. This CDR3 is 15 amino acids long. CDR3 amino acids: CAWSVGGTLSYEQYF. The CDR3 DNA is TGTGCCTGGAGTGTTGGCGGCACACTCTCCTACGAGCAGTACTTC.

The CDR3 coding sequence is TGTGCCAGCAGCTGGGGACAGCAAGAGACCCAGTACTTC. As protein: CASSWGQQETQYF. The V call is TRBV7-3, the J call TRBJ2-5, with TRBD1 identical over 7 bases. V shed 4 bases and J 2 bases; nucleotides not matched to a gene: 1. The CDR3 has 13 residues. Per germline, CDR1 SGHTA and CDR2 FQGTGA. The entire variable domain, with the rest obtained from reference TRBV7-3 and TRBJ2-5, is as follows: GAGVSQTPSNKVTEKGKYVELRCDPISGHTALYWYRQSLGQGPEFLIYFQGTGAADDSGLPNDRFFAVRPEGSVSTLKIQRTERGDSAVYLCASSWGQQETQYFGPGTRLLVL.

V gene TRBV9 combines with J gene TRBJ2-3; 8 positions agree with TRBD2. CDR1 and CDR2 (germline): SGDLS, YYNGEE. Unmatched junction bases numbered 15, after V lost 7 bases and J lost 2 bases. CDR3 length: 17 amino acids. CDR3 residues: CASSRGGRGWDTDTQYF. The CDR3 nucleotides read TGTGCCAGCTCCCGGGGGGGGCGCGGGTGGGACACAGATACGCAGTATTTT.

This rearrangement joins TRBV9 to TRBJ1-1, with TRBD1 as a possible D gene (6 bases). Germline lookup yields CDR1 SGDLS and CDR2 YYNGEE. The CDR3 loop spans 14 amino acids. With 5 bases removed from V and 1 base from J, the gap between germline ends came to 12 bases. CDR3: CASSSLRGNTEAFF. The CDR3 DNA sequence: TGTGCCAGCAGTTCTCTCAGGGGGAACACTGAAGCTTTCTTT.

The chain uses TRBV7-2 and TRBJ1-2; D call uncertain. The germline V gene has CDR1 SGHTA and CDR2 FQGNSA. The CDR3 totals 13 residues. Trimming took off 5 bases at V and 2 bases at J, with 9 bases between the two ends. CDR3 in amino acids: CASSPDSNYGYTF. Here the CDR3 DNA reads TGTGCCAGCAGCCCCGACTCAAACTATGGCTACACCTTC.

This rearrangement joins TRBV6-1 to TRBJ1-5; no definite D call. CDR3 length equals 12 residues. Germline CDR1 reads MNHNS; CDR2 reads SASEGT. The V gene lost 6 bases and the J gene lost 7 bases, with 10 bases spanning the gap. This chain's CDR3 is CASSDPGQPQHF. The CDR3 DNA reads as TGTGCCAGCAGCGACCCCGGGCAGCCCCAGCATTTT.

The chain links TRBV7-9 to TRBJ2-5, with D possibly matching TRBD1 (7 bases). Trimming took off 1 base at V and 0 bases at J, with 12 bases between the two ends. CDR3 size: 16 residues. Germline V CDR1 and CDR2: SEHNR, FQNEAQ (reference sequence). CDR3 protein: CASSLGGTADQETQYF. The CDR3, as DNA: TGTGCCAGCAGCTTAGGCGGGACAGCCGACCAAGAGACCCAGTACTTC.

The chain links TRBV7-9 to TRBJ2-2; D unclear. The ends were cut back, 5 bases at V and 4 bases at J, with 5 bases in the middle. CDR1 is SEHNR and CDR2 is FQNEAQ in the germline V gene (reference sequence). This CDR3 region has 12 residues. The CDR3 sequence is CASSHPTGELFF. The CDR3, as DNA: TGTGCCAGCAGCCATCCCACCGGGGAGCTGTTTTTT.

The chain employs TRBV9 and TRBJ1-3, with 12 positions matching TRBD1. This CDR3 has 20 residues. Trimming at V came to 7 bases and at J to 2 bases, leaving 19 bases not matched to a gene. The germline V gene encodes CDR1 SGDLS and CDR2 YYNGEE. The CDR3 protein is CASGTNTGTGGPGAGNTIYF. The DNA of the CDR3 is TGTGCCAGCGGGACTAACACCGGGACAGGGGGCCCTGGGGCTGGAAACACCATATATTTT.

The chain employs TRBV2 and TRBJ2-5; TRBD1 matches 8 bases. Trimming at V came to 1 base and at J to 4 bases, leaving 5 bases not matched to a gene. Germline V gene sequence: CDR1 SNHLY, CDR2 FYNNEI. CDR3 size: 15 residues. The CDR3 spells CASSEDRGSRETQYF. The CDR3 DNA reads TGTGCCAGCAGTGAAGACAGGGGGAGTAGAGAGACCCAGTACTTC.

The rearrangement links TRBV11-3 to TRBJ2-6; D possibly corresponds to TRBD1 (5 bases). This CDR3 is built from 14 residues. V was trimmed by 6 bases and J by 0 bases, leaving 6 bases between them. The V gene's germline CDR1 is SGHNT and CDR2 YENEEA. CDR3 residues: CASRDSSGANVLTF. CDR3 DNA: TGTGCCAGCAGAGACAGCTCTGGGGCCAACGTCCTGACTTTC.

The chain uses TRBV5-4 and TRBJ2-7; 8 bases agree with TRBD2. With V trimmed by 1 base and J by 4 bases, 19 bases remained unmatched. The germline V gene has CDR1 SGHNT and CDR2 YYREEE (reference sequence). The CDR3 is 19 amino acids. The CDR3: CASSLWWRGETNSNYEQYF. DNA of the CDR3: TGTGCCAGCAGCTTGTGGTGGCGGGGGGAAACCAACTCTAATTACGAGCAGTACTTC.

This chain connects TRBV19 to TRBJ1-2; D gene unclear. With 8 bases removed from V and 7 bases from J, the gap between germline ends came to 11 bases. CDR1 and CDR2 (germline): LNHDA, SQIVND (reference sequence). This CDR3 has 11 residues. CDR3 in DNA: TGTGCCAGTGAAGAGGGAGGTGGCTACACCTTC. Its protein product is CASEEGGGYTF. Drawing the rest from reference TRBV19 and TRBJ1-2, the complete variable domain is DGGITQSPKYLFRKEGQNVTLSCEQNLNHDAMYWYRQDPGQGLRLIYYSQIVNDFQKGDIAEGYSVSREKKESFPLTVTSAQKNPTAFYLCASEEGGGYTFGSGTRLTVV.

This clone was observed once. V usage is TRBV28 and J usage is TRBJ1-2, with D possibly being TRBD1 (5 bases). The V end lost 3 bases, the J end lost 6 bases, and 14 bases lay between the germline ends. Germline loops: CDR1 MDHEN, CDR2 SYDVKM. This CDR3 contains 14 residues. In nucleotides, the CDR3 is TGTGCCAGCAGTTTTACAGGTCTACGGCATGGCTACACCTTC. Its protein is CASSFTGLRHGYTF.

The chain joins TRBV30 to TRBJ1-5; no clear D gene. The germline V and J ends were trimmed by 0 bases and 9 bases, with 6 bases remaining between them. CDR3 size: 11 residues. The germline V gene encodes CDR1 GTSNPN and CDR2 SVGIG (reference sequence). DNA for the CDR3: TGTGCCTGGAGTGTATCAGGGCCCCAGCATTTT. It specifies CAWSVSGPQHF.

The chain has TRBV6-6 and TRBJ2-5; weak D call: TRBD2 (6 bases). This CDR3 spans 15 amino acids. Trimming left V 4 bases short and J 3 bases short, with 15 bases between. Germline assignment: CDR1 MNHNY and CDR2 SVGAGI (reference sequence). This CDR3 reads CASSSYGLSKETQYF. The CDR3 DNA follows: TGTGCCAGCAGTTCTTACGGACTAAGTAAAGAGACCCAGTACTTC.

This clone appeared once. The CDR3 protein is CASSRTVLYGYTF. The CDR3 nucleotides read TGTGCCAGTAGCCGTACAGTTCTCTATGGCTACACCTTC. The chain couples TRBV19 to TRBJ1-2, with D hard to call. The germline gives CDR1 LNHDA, CDR2 SQIVND (reference sequence). The V gene lost 6 bases and the J gene lost 4 bases, with 12 bases spanning the gap. This CDR3 is 13 amino acids long.

As for this clone: The junction shows a germline mismatch at one end, possibly a read error. This chain connects TRBV5-1 to TRBJ2-7; D might be TRBD1 (6 bases). The V gene's germline CDR1 is SGHRS and CDR2 YFSETQ. CDR3 length: 14 residues. CDR3 bases: TGCGCCAGCAGCTTGACCGGGACACTTACAGGTAGTCGCTTC. It translates to CASSLTGTLTGSRF.

The chain carries TRBV2 and TRBJ1-6; 10 bases are shared with TRBD1. There are 15 residues in the CDR3. The V segment lost 9 bases and the J segment 4 bases; nucleotides outside the gene matches: 6. The germline V gene encodes CDR1 SNHLY and CDR2 FYNNEI. CDR3 nucleotide sequence: TGTGCCAGTAGGGACAGGGGAATTTATAATTCACCCCTCCACTTT. This codes for CASRDRGIYNSPLHF.

This sequence joins TRBV2 and TRBJ2-3; maybe TRBD2 (5 bases). The CDR3 length is 12 residues. The germline V gene encodes CDR1 SNHLY and CDR2 FYNNEI. The V end was cut by 8 bases, the J end by 7 bases, with 13 bases between. The DNA for the CDR3 is TGTGCCAGCGGACCCGAGGGAAATACGCAGTATTTT. Amino acids: CASGPEGNTQYF.

This chain connects TRBV6-4 to TRBJ1-1; 8 bases align to TRBD1. From germline, CDR1 is MRHNA and CDR2 SNTAGT. V lost 1 base to trimming and J lost 5 bases; unmatched junction nucleotides: 9. This CDR3 region has 16 residues. CDR3 sequence (DNA): TGTGCCAGCAGTGACTTACCAGGACAGGGACGGACTGAAGCTTTCTTT. Encoded protein: CASSDLPGQGRTEAFF.

The chain recombines TRBV19 with TRBJ1-3; D gene uncertain. V was trimmed by 5 bases and J by 0 bases, leaving 11 bases between them. The germline V gene encodes CDR1 LNHDA and CDR2 SQIVND (reference sequence). The CDR3 is 15 residues long. The CDR3 region has the DNA TGTGCCAGTAGTTCGCGTGCAGGCTCTGGAAACACCATATATTTT. It specifies CASSSRAGSGNTIYF.

The chain combines TRBV2 with TRBJ1-2; D might be TRBD1 (6 bases). The V end lost 6 bases, the J end lost 2 bases, and 13 bases lay between the germline ends. The CDR3 is 14 amino acids. Germline V gene sequence: CDR1 SNHLY, CDR2 FYNNEI. The CDR3 DNA sequence: TGTGCCAGCAGGGGCCGGACAGAAAACTATGGCTACACCTTC. Its protein product is CASRGRTENYGYTF.